A few counts support the clone carrying this T cell receptor (beta chain). What it binds is unknown. Germline-derived CDR1 and CDR2 are SGHRS and YFSETQ. Deletions cut 0 bases from V and 8 bases from J, with 15 bases between. The CDR3 has 14 amino acids. The assay was immunoSEQ multiplex PCR, and TCRdb's table has in-frame clones only and misses some. The sample contains 14,000 or so clones, none of them singletons. The source of the sample is a study of T cells after posttransplantation cyclophosphamide. The study, taken as a whole, reports: Recipient CMV seropositivity and CMV reactivation strongly tracked TRB clonality. Donor CD8+ memory clones often dominated recipient blood repertoires at later times. Blood and skin or GI T cell repertoires showed limited TRB overlap.

Cyclophosphamide on days +3 and +4 followed busulfan-fludarabine conditioning and a marrow graft. This material consisted of PBMCs, taken more than 1,000 days after allogeneic stem cell transplant with posttransplant cyclophosphamide. The sequence was collected from a female patient aged 40-49 years who received an allogeneic stem cell transplant from a related donor, was CMV-positive, and had no GVHD. Some of the T cells may derive from the graft donor. The chain employs TRBV5-1 and TRBJ2-7, with D possibly TRBD2 on 5 matching bases. The CDR3 DNA sequence: TGCGCCAGCAGCTTGGGCTTAGGGAGATATCAGCAGTACTTC. This sequence encodes CASSLGLGRYQQYF. Supplemented by reference TRBV5-1 and TRBJ2-7, the full variable domain reads KAGVTQTPRYLIKTRGQQVTLSCSPISGHRSVSWYQQTPGQGLQFLFEYFSETQRNKGNFPGRFSGRQFSNSRSEMNVSTLELGDSALYLCASSLGLGRYQQYFGPGTRLTVT.